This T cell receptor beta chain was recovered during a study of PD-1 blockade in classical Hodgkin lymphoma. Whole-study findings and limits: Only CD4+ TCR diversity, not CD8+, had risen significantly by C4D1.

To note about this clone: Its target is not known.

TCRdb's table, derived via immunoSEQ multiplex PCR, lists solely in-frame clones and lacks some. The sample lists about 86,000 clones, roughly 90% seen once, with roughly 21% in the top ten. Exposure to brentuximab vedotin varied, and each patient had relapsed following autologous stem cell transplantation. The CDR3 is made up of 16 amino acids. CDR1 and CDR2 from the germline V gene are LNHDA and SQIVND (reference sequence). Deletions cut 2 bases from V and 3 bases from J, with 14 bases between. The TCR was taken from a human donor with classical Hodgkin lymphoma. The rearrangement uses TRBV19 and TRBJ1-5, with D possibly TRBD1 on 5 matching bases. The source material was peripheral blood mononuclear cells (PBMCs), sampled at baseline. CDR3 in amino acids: CASSIKVRVLNQPQHF. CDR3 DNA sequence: TGTGCCAGTAGTATAAAGGTCAGGGTACTCAATCAGCCCCAGCATTTT.